What follows are 27 T cell receptor beta chains derived from one specimen sequenced in a study of molecular identifiers for immune sequencing clone quantification. TCRdb independently ran MiXCR on the PCR reads; one entry per CDR3 protein. Among 550,000 to 750,000 distinct CDR3 sequences listed, 15% to 20% were seen once. The material sequenced was naive CD8+ T cells from blood, with Jurkat cell RNA spiked in. Subset given: FACS-sorted CD8+CD4-CCR7+CD45RA+ naive T cells. Every receptor here comes from a human donor in good health. Some libraries in this study had Jurkat cell RNA spiked in.

This clonotype was counted between two and nine times. This chain links TRBV6-1 with TRBJ2-1; weak D call: TRBD1 (6 bases). The CDR3 is 17 amino acids. The germline V gene encodes CDR1 MNHNS and CDR2 SASEGT. Trimming cost V 4 bases and J 2 bases, with 18 bases left between them. As DNA, the CDR3 is TGTGCCAGCAGTGGACAGGTATGGGGGCAAACCTACAATGAGCAGTTCTTC. Residues: CASSGQVWGQTYNEQFF.

In the case of this clonotype: The junction shows a germline mismatch at one end, possibly a read error. The chain combines TRBV27 with TRBJ2-7; D ambiguous. This CDR3 region has 16 residues. CDR1 and CDR2 from the germline V gene are MNHEY and SMNVEV (reference sequence). The CDR3 DNA is TGTGCCGGCAGTTTATCAATAGAATTTGCGCACTACGAGCAGTACTTC. Its protein is CAGSLSIEFAHYEQYF.

This clonotype came up many times. J is TRBJ1-3 and V is TRBV7-9; D gene unclear. CDR1 and CDR2 (germline): SEHNR, FQNEAQ (reference sequence). The CDR3 has 15 amino acids. Between the trimmed V and J ends, which lost 5 bases and 0 bases, there was a span of 11 bases. DNA of the CDR3: TGTGCCAGCAGCGACGGACTTTACTCTGGAAACACCATATATTTT. Encoded protein: CASSDGLYSGNTIYF.

This clonotype showed up many times. The CDR3 coding sequence is TGCGCCAGCAGCCAAGATCGGACAGGGGGCTTACCTGAAGCTTTCTTT. Translated: CASSQDRTGGLPEAFF. The chain joins TRBV4-3 to TRBJ1-1, with 11 bases fitting TRBD1. Per germline, CDR1 LGHNA and CDR2 YSLEER. There are 16 residues in the CDR3. With 0 bases clipped from V and 6 bases from J, the junction kept 6 bases outside the gene matches.

The genes are TRBV6-5 and TRBJ1-5; D is undetermined. Trimming pared 8 bases from V and 3 bases from J, leaving 17 bases between. Germline lookup yields CDR1 MNHEY and CDR2 SVGAGI. The CDR3 has 15 residues. CDR3 sequence reads: CASAIDLAPNQPQHF. In DNA, the CDR3 is TGTGCCAGCGCAATTGACCTCGCCCCCAATCAGCCCCAGCATTTT.

In its sample, this clonotype was seen many times. CDR3 region: CASSEGVGVNEQYF. CDR3 in DNA: TGTGCCAGCAGTGAAGGGGTAGGGGTAAACGAGCAGTACTTC. The chain links TRBV2 to TRBJ2-7; perhaps TRBD1 as D (5 bases). With 1 base removed from V and 5 bases from J, the gap between germline ends came to 12 bases. Germline V gene sequence: CDR1 SNHLY, CDR2 FYNNEI. The CDR3 consists of 14 residues.

This clonotype occurred a few times. The J gene is TRBJ2-7, the V gene TRBV28; D is perhaps TRBD2 (5 bases). Deletions cut 5 bases from V and 3 bases from J, with 11 bases between. Germline CDR1 is MDHEN and CDR2 is SYDVKM. CDR3 length: 13 residues. The CDR3 loop reads CASSILAGYEQYF. The DNA of the CDR3 is TGTGCCAGCAGTATACTGGCGGGCTACGAGCAGTACTTC.

This clonotype was counted ten times or more. The chain joins TRBV21-1 to TRBJ1-1. TRBV21-1 is termed a pseudogene. CDR3 length equals 15 residues. For the CDR3, the DNA is TGTGCCAGCAGCAAAGCGCGTCGGCGGAACACTGAAGCTTTCTTT. Residues: CASSKARRRNTEAFF.

In this sample, this clonotype turned up many times. The chain recombines TRBV20-1 with TRBJ2-7; 9 bases align to TRBD2. The germline CDR1 and CDR2 sequences are DFQATT and SNEGSKA (reference sequence). V was clipped by 6 bases and J by 0 bases; unmatched bases: 6. The CDR3 is 14 amino acids. In nucleotides, the CDR3 is TGCAGTGCCGATCAGCGGGAGGACTCCTACGAGCAGTACTTC. This codes for CSADQREDSYEQYF.

This clonotype was seen at least ten times. The chain couples TRBV27 to TRBJ1-2, with 11 bases lining up with TRBD1. V dropped 4 bases and J dropped 4; count of bases not matched to a gene: 5. The CDR3 consists of 15 residues. Germline loops: CDR1 MNHEY, CDR2 SMNVEV (reference sequence). The CDR3 here is CASSSRTGGLYGYTF. CDR3 in DNA: TGTGCCAGCAGTTCCCGGACAGGGGGCCTCTATGGCTACACCTTC.

For this clonotype: A read error may explain this, as a much larger clone is one base away. This chain joins TRBV6-5 and TRBJ2-1, with D maybe TRBD1 (6 bases). The CDR3 has 12 residues. The germline V gene has CDR1 MNHEY and CDR2 SVGAGI. The DNA for the CDR3 is TGTGCCAGCAGTTACAGGGACAATGGGCAGTTCTTC. This translates into CASSYRDNGQFF.

Details on this clonotype: Because the CDR3 is missing its conserved closing phenylalanine or tryptophan, this is likely a read error. The chain couples TRBV7-9 to TRBJ1-6; D unclear. CDR3 length: 15 amino acids. Trimming cost V 1 base and J 7 bases, with 11 bases left between them. Germline values: CDR1 SEHNR, CDR2 FQNEAQ (reference sequence). CDR3 sequence: CASSLVLGYNSPLHS. The CDR3 coding sequence is TGTGCCAGCAGCTTAGTCCTCGGATACAATTCACCCCTCCACTCT.

The genes are TRBV4-3 and TRBJ1-4, with D possibly matching TRBD1 (6 bases). V was clipped by 3 bases and J by 4 bases, with 15 bases between them. Germline-derived CDR1 and CDR2 are LGHNA and YSLEER. The CDR3 length is 16 residues. The CDR3 spells CASSQGSRGVNEKLFF. Written as DNA, the CDR3 is TGCGCCAGCAGCCAGGGGTCCAGGGGAGTTAATGAAAAACTGTTTTTT.

There are many counts of this clonotype. The chain recombines TRBV5-1 with TRBJ2-6; D unresolved. This CDR3 is built from 16 residues. Germline CDR1 is SGHRS and CDR2 is YFSETQ. The V and J ends lost 2 bases and 5 bases respectively, with 14 bases between them. CDR3 sequence reads: CASSFRTTQRANVLTF. The CDR3 nucleotides read TGCGCCAGCAGCTTCAGGACGACCCAAAGGGCCAACGTCCTGACTTTC.

This clonotype was observed many times. The rearrangement joins TRBV5-6 to TRBJ2-3; 8 positions agree with TRBD1. This CDR3 region has 16 residues. V was pared by 4 bases and J by 0 bases, with 7 bases of the junction left unmatched. CDR1 and CDR2 (germline): SGHDT, YYEEEE. DNA of the CDR3: TGTGCCAGCAGCACAGGACAGGGACCTAGCACAGATACGCAGTATTTT. Translation: CASSTGQGPSTDTQYF.

V and J are TRBV6-2 or TRBV6-3 and TRBJ1-2, with a weak D call TRBD1 (6 bases). The CDR3 spans 16 residues. The V gene's germline CDR1 is MNHEY and CDR2 SVGEGT. V was clipped by 6 bases and J by 4 bases, with 21 bases between them. The DNA of the CDR3 is TGTGCCAGCAGGGTCACAGGGATGATGATCGGCTATGGCTACACCTTC. It specifies CASRVTGMMIGYGYTF.

Notes on this clonotype: This could be a read error, since a much larger clone is one nucleotide away. The genes are TRBV27 and TRBJ2-6; TRBD1 matches 7 bases. CDR3 length: 19 residues. From germline, CDR1 is MNHEY and CDR2 SMNVEV (reference sequence). CDR3 sequence (DNA): TGTGCCAGCAGTACTCTACTTTGGACAGGAGACTCTGGGGCCGACGTCCTGACTTTC. Amino acid sequence: CASSTLLWTGDSGADVLTF.

This clonotype has a count of ten or more. The gene calls are TRBV4-3 and TRBJ1-1; 8 bases line up with TRBD1. CDR1 is LGHNA and CDR2 is YSLEER in the germline V gene. The CDR3 length is 15 residues. V lost 1 base, J lost 8 bases, and 9 bases stayed unmatched. The CDR3 DNA sequence: TGCGCCAGCAGCCAAGTGGCAGGGGGCAGAGAAGAAGCTTTCTTT. Its translation is CASSQVAGGREEAFF.

This clonotype was detected many times. The chain joins TRBV7-6 to TRBJ2-5; TRBD1 matches 8 bases. The junction had 4 bases not matched to a gene; V was cut back by 3 bases and J by 1 base. The CDR3 totals 15 residues. Germline V gene data show CDR1 as SGHVS and CDR2 as FNYEAQ. In DNA form, the CDR3 reads TGTGCCAGCAGCTTCGGACAGGGCACCCAAGAGACCCAGTACTTC. Protein product: CASSFGQGTQETQYF. The complete variable domain, with remaining parts taken from reference TRBV7-6 and TRBJ2-5, reads GAGVSQSPRYKVTKRGQDVALRCDPISGHVSLYWYRQALGQGPEFLTYFNYEAQQDKSGLPNDRFSAERPEGSISTLTIQRTEQRDSAMYRCASSFGQGTQETQYFGPGTRLLVL.

This clonotype was seen a handful of times. The chain links TRBV11-2 to TRBJ1-2, with D tentatively TRBD1 (6 bases). This CDR3 contains 14 residues. CDR1 and CDR2 from the germline V gene are SGHAT and FQNNGV. Trimming left V 4 bases short and J 4 bases short, with 13 bases between. The CDR3 nucleotides are TGTGCCAGCAGCTCAAAAGGGGGTTCCTATGGCTACACCTTC. Amino acids: CASSSKGGSYGYTF. Using reference TRBV11-2 and TRBJ1-2 for the parts outside the CDR3, the full variable domain is EAGVAQSPRYKIIEKRQSVAFWCNPISGHATLYWYQQILGQGPKLLIQFQNNGVVDDSQLPKDRFSAERLKGVDSTLKIQPAKLEDSAVYLCASSSKGGSYGYTFGSGTRLTVV.

Points on this clonotype: This may be a read error: a much more frequent sequence differs by one nucleotide. Written as DNA, the CDR3 is TGCAGTGCTAGAGACACCCACTCCTACGAGCAGTACTTC. Amino acids: CSARDTHSYEQYF. The gene calls are TRBV20-1 and TRBJ2-7; D call uncertain. Deletions cut 0 bases from V and 0 bases from J, with 6 bases between. From germline, CDR1 is DFQATT and CDR2 SNEGSKA (reference sequence). The CDR3 is made up of 13 amino acids.

The chain combines TRBV19 with TRBJ2-1; TRBD1 or TRBD2 may be the D gene (5 bases each). CDR3 length: 15 residues. Germline V lookup: CDR1 LNHDA, CDR2 SQIVND (reference sequence). Trimming removed 6 bases from V and 0 bases from J, with 12 bases in between. Written as DNA, the CDR3 is TGTGCCAGTAGCCCCTGGGGGAGCTCCTACAATGAGCAGTTCTTC. Its protein product is CASSPWGSSYNEQFF.

This chain joins TRBV11-2 and TRBJ2-3; D not certain. The V gene lost 0 bases and the J gene lost 4 bases, with 11 bases spanning the gap. This CDR3 is 15 amino acids long. The germline V gene encodes CDR1 SGHAT and CDR2 FQNNGV. CDR3 sequence: CASSLDVMAADTQYF. For the CDR3, the DNA is TGTGCCAGCAGCTTAGATGTGATGGCGGCAGATACGCAGTATTTT.

Worth noting for this clonotype: One end of the junction does not line up with germline, which may come from a read error. V is TRBV6-5 and J is TRBJ2-2, with TRBD2 as a possible D gene (7 bases). The CDR3 has 12 amino acids. CDR1 and CDR2 from the germline V gene are MNHEY and SVGAGI. The CDR3 protein is CASSYRGGGLFF. The CDR3 DNA follows: TGTGCCAGCAGTTACAGGGGGGGGGGGCTGTTTTTT.

This clonotype was recorded at least ten times. The chain recombines TRBV5-4 with TRBJ2-5; 7 nucleotides match TRBD2. The CDR3 is 18 amino acids. Trimming at V came to 1 base and at J to 0 bases, leaving 12 bases not matched to a gene. The germline gives CDR1 SGHNT, CDR2 YYREEE (reference sequence). The CDR3 DNA reads TGTGCCAGCAGCTTGTTCGGGGGGTCGGGAGGCCACCAAGAGACCCAGTACTTC. This sequence encodes CASSLFGGSGGHQETQYF.

This clonotype was detected a few times. A much larger clone lies one base from this, so it may be a read error. This CDR3 is CASGVIDDTDTQYF. The CDR3 nucleotides read TGTGCCAGCGGCGTTATAGACGACACAGATACGCAGTATTTT. The gene calls are TRBV9 and TRBJ2-3; no reliable D call. Germline V gene lookup returns CDR1 SGDLS and CDR2 YYNGEE. The CDR3 sequence is 14 residues long.

Notes on this clonotype: The CDR3 ends on some other residue instead of the conserved phenylalanine or tryptophan, so this is likely a read error. The chain carries TRBV7-6 and TRBJ1-5, with TRBD1 as a possible D gene (5 bases). CDR1 SGHVS and CDR2 FNYEAQ come from the germline V gene. The germline V and J ends were trimmed by 5 bases and 1 base, with 9 bases remaining between them. The CDR3 contains 14 residues. The CDR3 loop reads CASSQGLSNQPQHS. CDR3 DNA: TGTGCCAGCAGCCAGGGACTGAGCAATCAGCCCCAGCATTCT.